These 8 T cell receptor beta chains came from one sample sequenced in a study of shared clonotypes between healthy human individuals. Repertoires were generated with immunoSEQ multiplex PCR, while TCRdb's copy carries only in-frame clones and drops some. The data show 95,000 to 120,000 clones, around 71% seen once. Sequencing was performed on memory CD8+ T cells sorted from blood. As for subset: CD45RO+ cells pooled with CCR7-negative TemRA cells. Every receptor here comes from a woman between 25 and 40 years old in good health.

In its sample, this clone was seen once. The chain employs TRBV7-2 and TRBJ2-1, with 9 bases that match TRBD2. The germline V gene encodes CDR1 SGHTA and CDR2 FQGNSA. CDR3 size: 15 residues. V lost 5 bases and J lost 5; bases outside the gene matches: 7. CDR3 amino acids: CASSPRLAAHNEQFF. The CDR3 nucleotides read TGTGCCAGCAGCCCAAGACTAGCGGCACACAATGAGCAGTTCTTC. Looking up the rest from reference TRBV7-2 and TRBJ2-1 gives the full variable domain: GAGVSQSPSNKVTEKGKDVELRCDPISGHTALYWYRQSLGQGLEFLIYFQGNSAPDKSGLPSDRFSAERTGGSVSTLTIQRTQQEDSAVYLCASSPRLAAHNEQFFGPGTRLTVL.

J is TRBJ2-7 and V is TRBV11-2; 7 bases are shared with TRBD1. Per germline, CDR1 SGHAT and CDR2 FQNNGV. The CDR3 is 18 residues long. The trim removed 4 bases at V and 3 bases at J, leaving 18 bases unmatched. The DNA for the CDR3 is TGTGCCAGCAGCTCCACTCCCGGACAGGCCTTAAACTTCTACGAGCAGTACTTC. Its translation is CASSSTPGQALNFYEQYF.

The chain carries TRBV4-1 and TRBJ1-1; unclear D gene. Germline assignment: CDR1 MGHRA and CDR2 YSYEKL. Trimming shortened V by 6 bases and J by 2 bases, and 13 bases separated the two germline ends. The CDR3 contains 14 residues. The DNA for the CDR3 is TGCGCCAGCAGGGGGTTATTAAAAAACACTGAAGCTTTCTTT. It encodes CASRGLLKNTEAFF.

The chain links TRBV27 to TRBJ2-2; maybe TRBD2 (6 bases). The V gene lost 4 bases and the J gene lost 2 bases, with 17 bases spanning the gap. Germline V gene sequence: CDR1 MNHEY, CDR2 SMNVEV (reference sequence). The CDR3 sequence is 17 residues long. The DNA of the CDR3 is TGTGCCAGCAGTTATGGGAGGCTACTGATTAACACCGGGGAGCTGTTTTTT. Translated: CASSYGRLLINTGELFF.

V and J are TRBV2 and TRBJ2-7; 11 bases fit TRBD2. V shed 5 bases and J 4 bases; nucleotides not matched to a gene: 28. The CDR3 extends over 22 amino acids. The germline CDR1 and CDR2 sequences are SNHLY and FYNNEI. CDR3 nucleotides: TGTGCCAGCAGTCTAGGGCTTACAGTTGTAACATTGTGGGGACTAGCGGCTTACGAGCAGTACTTC. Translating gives CASSLGLTVVTLWGLAAYEQYF.

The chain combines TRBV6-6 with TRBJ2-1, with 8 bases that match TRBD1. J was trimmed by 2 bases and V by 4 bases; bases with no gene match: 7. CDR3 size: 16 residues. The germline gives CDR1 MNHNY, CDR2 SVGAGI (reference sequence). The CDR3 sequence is CASSSTGGRTYNEQFF. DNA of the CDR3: TGTGCCAGCAGTTCCACAGGGGGTAGGACCTACAATGAGCAGTTCTTC.

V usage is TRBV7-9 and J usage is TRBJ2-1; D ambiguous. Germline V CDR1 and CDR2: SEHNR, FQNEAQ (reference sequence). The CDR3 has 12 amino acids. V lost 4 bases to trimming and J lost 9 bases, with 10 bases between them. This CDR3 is CASSSPWSEQFF. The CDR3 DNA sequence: TGTGCCAGCAGCTCCCCTTGGAGTGAGCAGTTCTTC. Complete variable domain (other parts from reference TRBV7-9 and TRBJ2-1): DTGVSQNPRHKITKRGQNVTFRCDPISEHNRLYWYRQTLGQGPEFLTYFQNEAQLEKSRLLSDRFSAERPKGSFSTLEIQRTEQGDSAMYLCASSSPWSEQFFGPGTRLTVL.

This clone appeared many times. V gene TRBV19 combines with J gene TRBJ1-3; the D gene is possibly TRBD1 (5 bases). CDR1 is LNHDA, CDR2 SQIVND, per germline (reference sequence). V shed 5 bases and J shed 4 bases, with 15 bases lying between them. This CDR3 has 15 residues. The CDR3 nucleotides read TGTGCCAGTAGTCCCGGACATTCGGAAGGAAACACCATATATTTT. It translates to CASSPGHSEGNTIYF.